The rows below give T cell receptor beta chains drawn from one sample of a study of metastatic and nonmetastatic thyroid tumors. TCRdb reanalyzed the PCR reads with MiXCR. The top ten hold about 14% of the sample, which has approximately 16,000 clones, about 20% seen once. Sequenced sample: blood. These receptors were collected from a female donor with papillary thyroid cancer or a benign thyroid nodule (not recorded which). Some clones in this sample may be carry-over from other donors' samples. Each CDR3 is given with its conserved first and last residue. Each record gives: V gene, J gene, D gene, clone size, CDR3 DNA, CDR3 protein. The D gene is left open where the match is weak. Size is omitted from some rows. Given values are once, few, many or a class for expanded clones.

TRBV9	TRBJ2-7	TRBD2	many	TGTGCCAGCAGCGCCTTAGCGGGAGGGATCTCCGAGCAGTACTTC	CASSALAGGISEQYF
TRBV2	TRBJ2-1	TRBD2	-	TGTGCCAGCAGTTCGACTAGCGGGTCCCCCTACAATGAGCAGTTCTTC	CASSSTSGSPYNEQFF
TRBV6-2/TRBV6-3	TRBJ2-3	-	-	TGTGCCAGCAGTCAGCCGGGACATTATACGCAGTATTTT	CASSQPGHYTQYF
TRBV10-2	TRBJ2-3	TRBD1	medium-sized	TGCGCCAGCCGGGGACAGCTCACAGATACGCAGTATTTT	CASRGQLTDTQYF
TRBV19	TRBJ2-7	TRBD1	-	TGTGCCAGTAGGGATTCAGGACAGGGGAACGAGCAGTACTTC	CASRDSGQGNEQYF
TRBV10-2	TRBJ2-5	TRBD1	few	TGCGCCAGCAGTGAGCCTGGGACAGGGCAAGAGACCCAGTACTTC	CASSEPGTGQETQYF
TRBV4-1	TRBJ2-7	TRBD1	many	TGCGCCAGCAGCGACAGGGGGAATTCCTACGAGCAGTACTTC	CASSDRGNSYEQYF
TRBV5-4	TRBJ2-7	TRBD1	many	TGTGCCAGCAGCACCGGGACAGGGGGCGACTACGAGCAGTACTTC	CASSTGTGGDYEQYF
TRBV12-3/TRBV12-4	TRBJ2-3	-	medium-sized	TGTGCCAGCAGTTTTAGGGGCACAGATACGCAGTATTTT	CASSFRGTDTQYF
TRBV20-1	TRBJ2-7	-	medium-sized	TGCAGTGCAGCCCAAGAAGGTTCTTACCACGAGCAGTACTTC	CSAAQEGSYHEQYF
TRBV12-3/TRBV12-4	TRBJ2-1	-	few	TGTGCCAGCAGCCGGCAGGGGGGCGATGAGCAGTTCTTC	CASSRQGGDEQFF
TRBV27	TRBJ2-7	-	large	TGTGCCAGCAGTTTAAGGGACACGTCCTACGAGCAGTACTTC	CASSLRDTSYEQYF
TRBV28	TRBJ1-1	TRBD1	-	TGTGCCAGCAGTTATGAGGACAGGGGCGTGAACACTGAAGCTTTCTTT	CASSYEDRGVNTEAFF
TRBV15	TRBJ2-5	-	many	TGTGCCACCAGCAGATCCGGGGGTGGCCAAGAGACCCAGTACTTC	CATSRSGGGQETQYF
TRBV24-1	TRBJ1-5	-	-	TGTGCCACCGGGTGTGACAATCATCCCCAGCATTTT	CATGCDNHPQHF
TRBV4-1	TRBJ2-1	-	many	TGCGCCAGCAGCCAAGTAACCGATGAGCAGTTCTTC	CASSQVTDEQFF
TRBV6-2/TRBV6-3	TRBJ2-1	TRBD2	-	TGTGCCAGCAGTTCGGGGACTAGCGGGAGCGGTAATTACAATGAGCAGTTCTTC	CASSSGTSGSGNYNEQFF
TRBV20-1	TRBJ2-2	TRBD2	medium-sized	TGCAGTGCTAGAGATCTAGCGGGAGAGGCCGGGGAGCTGTTTTTT	CSARDLAGEAGELFF